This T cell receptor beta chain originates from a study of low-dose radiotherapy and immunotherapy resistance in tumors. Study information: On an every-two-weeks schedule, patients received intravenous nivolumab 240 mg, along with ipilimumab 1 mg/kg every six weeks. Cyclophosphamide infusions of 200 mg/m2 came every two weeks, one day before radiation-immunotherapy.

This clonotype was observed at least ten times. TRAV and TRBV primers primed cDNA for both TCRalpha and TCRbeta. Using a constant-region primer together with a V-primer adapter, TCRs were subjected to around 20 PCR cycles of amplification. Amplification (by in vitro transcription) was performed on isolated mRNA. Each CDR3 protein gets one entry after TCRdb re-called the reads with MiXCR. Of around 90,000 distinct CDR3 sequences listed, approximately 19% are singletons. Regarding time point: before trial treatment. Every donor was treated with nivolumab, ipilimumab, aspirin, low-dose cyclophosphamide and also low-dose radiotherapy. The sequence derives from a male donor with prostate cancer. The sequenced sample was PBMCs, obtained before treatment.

CDR3 region: CASSQVRARGETQYF. The CDR3 DNA follows: TGTGCCAGCAGCCAAGTGCGTGCCCGGGGGGAGACCCAGTACTTC. V and J are TRBV4-2 and TRBJ2-5; the D gene is possibly TRBD2 (6 bases). The CDR3 length is 15 residues. Germline V gene data show CDR1 as LGHNA and CDR2 as YNFKEQ. The ends were cut back, 1 base at V and 5 bases at J, with 14 bases in the middle.